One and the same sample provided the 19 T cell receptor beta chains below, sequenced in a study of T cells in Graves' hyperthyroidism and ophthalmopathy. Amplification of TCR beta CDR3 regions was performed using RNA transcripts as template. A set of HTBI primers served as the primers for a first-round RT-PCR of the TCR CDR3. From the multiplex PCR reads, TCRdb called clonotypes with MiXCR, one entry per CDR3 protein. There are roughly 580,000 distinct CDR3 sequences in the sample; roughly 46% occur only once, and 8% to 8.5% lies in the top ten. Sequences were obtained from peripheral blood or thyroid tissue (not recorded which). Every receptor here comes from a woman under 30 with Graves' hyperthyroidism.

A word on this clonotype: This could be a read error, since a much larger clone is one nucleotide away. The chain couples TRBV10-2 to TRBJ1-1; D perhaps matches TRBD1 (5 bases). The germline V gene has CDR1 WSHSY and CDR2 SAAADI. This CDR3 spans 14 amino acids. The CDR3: CAGSEEGLWAEAFF. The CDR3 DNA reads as TGCGCCGGCAGTGAAGAGGGGCTTTGGGCTGAAGCTTTCTTT.

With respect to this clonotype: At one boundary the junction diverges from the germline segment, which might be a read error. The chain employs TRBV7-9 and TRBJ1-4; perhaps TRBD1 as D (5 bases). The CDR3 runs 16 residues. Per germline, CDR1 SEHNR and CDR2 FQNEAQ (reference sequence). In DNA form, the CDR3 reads TGCGCCAGCAGCCAAGAAGCCGGGGCGGGGGGTGAAAAACTGTTTTTT. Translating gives CASSQEAGAGGEKLFF.

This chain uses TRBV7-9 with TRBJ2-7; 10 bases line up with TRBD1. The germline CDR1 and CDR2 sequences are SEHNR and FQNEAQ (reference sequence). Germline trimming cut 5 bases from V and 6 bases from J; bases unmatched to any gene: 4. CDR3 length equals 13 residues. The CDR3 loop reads CASSARTGGEQYF. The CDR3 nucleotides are TGTGCCAGCAGCGCTCGGACAGGGGGCGAGCAGTACTTC.

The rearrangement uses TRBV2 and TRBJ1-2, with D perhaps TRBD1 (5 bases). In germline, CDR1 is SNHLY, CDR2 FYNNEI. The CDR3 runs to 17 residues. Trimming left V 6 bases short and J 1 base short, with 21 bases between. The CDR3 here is CASREWVRVKINYGYTF. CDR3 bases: TGTGCCAGCAGGGAGTGGGTCAGGGTGAAGATTAACTATGGCTACACCTTC.

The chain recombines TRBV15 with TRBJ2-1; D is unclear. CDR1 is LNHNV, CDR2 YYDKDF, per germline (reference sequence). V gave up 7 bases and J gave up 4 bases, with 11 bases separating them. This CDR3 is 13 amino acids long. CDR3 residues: CATTHGVYNEQFF. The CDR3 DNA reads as TGTGCCACCACCCATGGTGTTTACAATGAGCAGTTCTTC.

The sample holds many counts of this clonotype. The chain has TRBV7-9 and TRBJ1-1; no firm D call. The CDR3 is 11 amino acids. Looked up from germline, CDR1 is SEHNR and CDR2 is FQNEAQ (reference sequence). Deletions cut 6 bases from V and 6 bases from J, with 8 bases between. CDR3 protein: CASRTSAEAFF. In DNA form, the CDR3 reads TGTGCCAGCAGAACATCCGCTGAAGCTTTCTTT.

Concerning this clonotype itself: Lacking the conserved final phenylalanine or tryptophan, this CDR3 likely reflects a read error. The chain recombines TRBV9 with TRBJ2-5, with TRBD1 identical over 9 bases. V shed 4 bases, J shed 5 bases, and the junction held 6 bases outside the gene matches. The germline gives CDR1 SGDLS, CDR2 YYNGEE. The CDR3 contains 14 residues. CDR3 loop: CASSLQGARETQYL. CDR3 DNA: TGTGCCAGCAGCTTACAGGGGGCGAGGGAGACCCAGTACCTC.

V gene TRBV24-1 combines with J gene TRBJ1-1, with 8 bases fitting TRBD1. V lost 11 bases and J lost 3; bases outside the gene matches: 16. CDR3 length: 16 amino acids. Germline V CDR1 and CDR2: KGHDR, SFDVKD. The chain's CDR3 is CASSRTGRGWDTEAFF. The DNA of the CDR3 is TGTGCCAGCAGCCGGACAGGGCGGGGGTGGGACACTGAAGCTTTCTTT.

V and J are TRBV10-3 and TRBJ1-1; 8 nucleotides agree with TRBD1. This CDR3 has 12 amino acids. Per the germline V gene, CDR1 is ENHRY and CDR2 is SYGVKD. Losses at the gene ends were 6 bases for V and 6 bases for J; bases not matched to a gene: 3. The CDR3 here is CAIRGTGSEAFF. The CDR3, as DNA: TGTGCCATCAGAGGGACAGGATCTGAAGCTTTCTTT.

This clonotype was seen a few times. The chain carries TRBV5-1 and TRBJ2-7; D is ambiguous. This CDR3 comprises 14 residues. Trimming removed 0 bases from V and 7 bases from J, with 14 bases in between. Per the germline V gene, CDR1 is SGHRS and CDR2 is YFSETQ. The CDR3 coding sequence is TGCGCCAGCAGCTTGGAAGGGCAGGTCGGAGAGCAGTACTTC. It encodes CASSLEGQVGEQYF.

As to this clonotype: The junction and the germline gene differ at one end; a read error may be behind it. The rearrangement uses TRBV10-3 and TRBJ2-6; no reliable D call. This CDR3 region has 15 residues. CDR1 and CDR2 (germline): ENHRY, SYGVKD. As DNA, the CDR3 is TGTGCCAGCAGTTACTCTCTGTCTGGGGCCAACGTCCTGACTTTC. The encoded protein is CASSYSLSGANVLTF.

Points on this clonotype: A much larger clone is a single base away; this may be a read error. CDR3 loop: CASSSAQGNAEAFF. As DNA, the CDR3 is TGTGCCAGCAGCTCCGCCCAGGGGAACGCTGAAGCTTTCTTT. The chain joins TRBV7-3 to TRBJ1-1; TRBD1 might be the D (6 bases). The germline CDR1 and CDR2 sequences are SGHTA and FQGTGA. This CDR3 contains 14 residues.

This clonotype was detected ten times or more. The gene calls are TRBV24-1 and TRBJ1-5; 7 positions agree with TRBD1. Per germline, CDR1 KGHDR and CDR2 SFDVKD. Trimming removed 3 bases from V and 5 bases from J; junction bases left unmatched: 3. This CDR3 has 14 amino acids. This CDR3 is CATSDRQGYQPQHF. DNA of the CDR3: TGTGCCACCAGTGATAGACAGGGCTATCAGCCCCAGCATTTT.

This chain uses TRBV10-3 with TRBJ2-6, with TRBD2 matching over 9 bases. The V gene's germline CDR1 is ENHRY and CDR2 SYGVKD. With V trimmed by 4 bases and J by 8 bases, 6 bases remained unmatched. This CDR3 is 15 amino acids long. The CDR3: CAISGFAGGTNVLTF. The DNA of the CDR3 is TGTGCCATCAGTGGATTCGCGGGAGGGACCAACGTCCTGACTTTC.

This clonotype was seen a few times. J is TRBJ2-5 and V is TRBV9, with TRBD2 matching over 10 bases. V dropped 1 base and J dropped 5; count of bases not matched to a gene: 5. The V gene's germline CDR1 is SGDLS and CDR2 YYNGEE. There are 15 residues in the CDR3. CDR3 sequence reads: CASSVLAGAGETQYF. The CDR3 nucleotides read TGTGCCAGCAGCGTACTAGCGGGAGCTGGCGAGACCCAGTACTTC.

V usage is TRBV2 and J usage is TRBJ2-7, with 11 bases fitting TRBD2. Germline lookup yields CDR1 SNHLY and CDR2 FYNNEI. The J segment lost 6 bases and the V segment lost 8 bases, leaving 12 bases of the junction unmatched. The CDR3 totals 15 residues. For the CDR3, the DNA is TGTGCCAGCTGGGAGGCTACTAGCGGGAGCGGCGAGCAGTACTTC. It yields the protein CASWEATSGSGEQYF.

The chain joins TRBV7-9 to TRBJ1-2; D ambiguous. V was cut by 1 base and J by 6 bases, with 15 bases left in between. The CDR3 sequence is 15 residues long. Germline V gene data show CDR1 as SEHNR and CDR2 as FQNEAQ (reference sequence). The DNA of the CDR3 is TGTGCCAGCAGCTTAGGGCTAGCGGGAGGTAATGGCTACACCTTC. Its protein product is CASSLGLAGGNGYTF.

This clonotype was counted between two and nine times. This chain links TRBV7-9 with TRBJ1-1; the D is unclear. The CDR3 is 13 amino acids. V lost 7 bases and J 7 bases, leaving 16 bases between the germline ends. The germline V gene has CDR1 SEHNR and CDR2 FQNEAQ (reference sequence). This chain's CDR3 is CASMDYEQDEAFF. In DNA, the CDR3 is TGTGCCAGCATGGACTATGAGCAGGATGAAGCTTTCTTT. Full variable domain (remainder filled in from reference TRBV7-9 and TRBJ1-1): DTGVSQNPRHKITKRGQNVTFRCDPISEHNRLYWYRQTLGQGPEFLTYFQNEAQLEKSRLLSDRFSAERPKGSFSTLEIQRTEQGDSAMYLCASMDYEQDEAFFGQGTRLTVV.

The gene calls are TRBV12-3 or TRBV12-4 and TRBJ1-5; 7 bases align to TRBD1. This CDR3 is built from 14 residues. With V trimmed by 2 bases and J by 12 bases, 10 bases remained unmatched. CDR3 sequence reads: CASSLSGRDSLQHF. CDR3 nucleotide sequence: TGTGCCAGCAGTTTAAGTGGCCGGGACAGCCTCCAGCATTTT.